This entry lists 3 T cell receptor beta chains sequenced from one sample in a study of blood T cell repertoires in COVID-19 (dated by TCRdb to the early 2020s). The protocol used for the library was the immunoSEQ multiplex PCR assay. In TCRdb, the immuneACCESS table is reduced to in-frame sequences with V and J assigned. These tables do not hold every clone; where another copy was compared, an unresolved V gene accounts for under half, and the others remain unexplained. In this sample the table shows about 110,000 clones, over 70% of which occur a single time. About 4.7% of the sample is taken by the ten largest. Sequenced input: peripheral blood. The receptors come from a human donor in a cohort sampled during active or convalescent COVID-19.

The V gene is TRBV28, the J gene TRBJ2-7, with D maybe TRBD2 (6 bases). This CDR3 contains 14 residues. Per germline, CDR1 MDHEN and CDR2 SYDVKM. Between the trimmed V and J ends, which lost 5 bases and 10 bases, there was a span of 21 bases. CDR3 sequence: CASSTPSLSGPQYF. The CDR3 nucleotides read TGTGCCAGCAGTACCCCCTCCCTTAGCGGCCCACAGTACTTC.

The gene calls are TRBV25-1 and TRBJ1-2; the match to TRBD1 covers 7 bases. With 6 bases clipped from V and 8 bases from J, the junction kept 12 bases outside the gene matches. The CDR3 is 14 amino acids. The V gene's germline CDR1 is MGHDK and CDR2 SYGVNS. The CDR3 protein is CASSQRGQAVGYTF. CDR3 coding DNA: TGTGCCAGCAGCCAAAGGGGGCAGGCGGTGGGCTACACCTTC.

The J gene is TRBJ1-1, the V gene TRBV19; TRBD1 might be the D (5 bases). The CDR3 has 13 amino acids. The germline CDR1 and CDR2 sequences are LNHDA and SQIVND (reference sequence). V was cut by 3 bases and J by 3 bases, with 8 bases left in between. The CDR3 is CASSIQGYTEAFF. In DNA, the CDR3 is TGTGCCAGTAGTATCCAGGGCTACACTGAAGCTTTCTTT.